These 3 T cell receptor beta chains were sequenced from one sample in a study of OX40 agonist ivuxolimab in advanced cancers. TCRdb's table, derived via immunoSEQ multiplex PCR, lists solely in-frame clones and lacks some. Altogether 60,000 to 75,000 clones are present, roughly 93% being singletons, with the ten largest covering roughly 19%. Sequenced here: CD4+ or CD8+ T cells sorted from blood, sampled in a trial of the OX40 agonist ivuxolimab. These receptors originate from an adult with an advanced solid tumor such as melanoma, head and neck, liver or kidney cancer.

The rearrangement links TRBV4-3 to TRBJ2-3, with a possible D match to TRBD2 (6 bases). The germline V gene encodes CDR1 LGHNA and CDR2 YSLEER. V shed 1 base and J shed 3 bases, with 14 bases lying between them. The CDR3 totals 16 residues. The CDR3 nucleotides are TGCGCCAGCAGCCAAGGGACTACGCAGAAAACAGATACGCAGTATTTT. Its protein is CASSQGTTQKTDTQYF.

This clone was detected once. The rearrangement uses TRBV9 and TRBJ2-2, with a weak D call TRBD2 (6 bases). The CDR3 runs to 14 residues. The germline V gene encodes CDR1 SGDLS and CDR2 YYNGEE. Trimming took 5 bases from V and 6 from J, leaving 14 bases between them. CDR3 in amino acids: CASRKEGYPGELFF. DNA for the CDR3: TGTGCCAGCAGGAAGGAGGGGTATCCCGGGGAGCTGTTTTTT.

This clone was detected only once. The rearrangement links TRBV5-1 to TRBJ2-3, with 7 bases aligning to TRBD1. The V and J ends lost 2 bases and 0 bases, in that order; junction bases with no gene match: 3. CDR1 and CDR2 (germline): SGHRS, YFSETQ. This CDR3 contains 15 residues. Here the CDR3 DNA reads TGCGCCAGCAGCTTCGGGACAGTCAGCACAGATACGCAGTATTTT. As protein: CASSFGTVSTDTQYF.